These 6 T cell receptor beta chains were sequenced from one sample in a study of shared clonotypes between healthy human individuals. Profiling relied on immunoSEQ multiplex PCR, and the TCRdb table lists in-frame clones only, not all of them. The sample has about 2.1 million clones, over 85% seen once. Naive CD8 cells lacked CD45RO and underwent positive selection for CCR7, leaving out terminally differentiated effector memory CD45RA+ cells. Sequencing used naive CD8+ T cells from PBMCs. Receptors were obtained from a man in his late teens or twenties in good health. Some clones in this sample may be carry-over from other donors' samples.

This chain links TRBV13 with TRBJ2-7, with 8 nucleotides matching TRBD1. This CDR3 has 15 amino acids. Germline V lookup: CDR1 PRHDT, CDR2 FYEKMQ (reference sequence). The J segment lost 1 base and the V segment lost 5 bases, leaving 7 bases of the junction unmatched. The DNA for the CDR3 is TGTGCCAGCAGCCCGCAGGGGGCTCGGTCCTACGAGCAGTACTTC. This translates into CASSPQGARSYEQYF.

A single count supports this clone. The V and J genes are TRBV4-1 and TRBJ1-1; maybe TRBD1 (5 bases). Per germline, CDR1 MGHRA and CDR2 YSYEKL. This CDR3 comprises 14 residues. Trimming removed 0 bases from V and 6 bases from J, with 11 bases in between. The CDR3 DNA sequence: TGCGCCAGCAGCCAAGAGAGGCAGGGCCCTGAAGCTTTCTTT. Its protein is CASSQERQGPEAFF.

The rearrangement links TRBV7-9 to TRBJ1-1; D not certain. The CDR3 is 16 residues long. Germline V gene sequence: CDR1 SEHNR, CDR2 FQNEAQ (reference sequence). Deletions cut 2 bases from V and 1 base from J, with 14 bases between. The CDR3 DNA sequence: TGTGCCAGCAGCTTATTCCCGTTCCAGGAGAACACTGAAGCTTTCTTT. Encoded protein: CASSLFPFQENTEAFF. The full variable domain, completed using reference TRBV7-9 and TRBJ1-1, is DTGVSQNPRHKITKRGQNVTFRCDPISEHNRLYWYRQTLGQGPEFLTYFQNEAQLEKSRLLSDRFSAERPKGSFSTLEIQRTEQGDSAMYLCASSLFPFQENTEAFFGQGTRLTVV.

V usage is TRBV5-4 and J usage is TRBJ2-7, with D perhaps matching TRBD1 (5 bases). CDR3 length: 14 residues. Trimming took 1 base from V and 3 from J, leaving 11 bases between them. Germline CDR1 SGHNT, CDR2 YYREEE (reference sequence). CDR3 bases: TGTGCCAGCAGCTTGACAGGAAAAATCTACGAGCAGTACTTC. This sequence encodes CASSLTGKIYEQYF. The entire variable domain, with the rest obtained from reference TRBV5-4 and TRBJ2-7, is as follows: ETGVTQSPTHLIKTRGQQVTLRCSSQSGHNTVSWYQQALGQGPQFIFQYYREEENGRGNFPPRFSGLQFPNYSSELNVNALELDDSALYLCASSLTGKIYEQYFGPGTRLTVT.

This clone was seen only a few times. The chain links TRBV5-5 to TRBJ1-5; D remains ambiguous. V lost 2 bases and J lost 3, with 9 bases in between. The germline V gene has CDR1 SGHKS and CDR2 YYEKEE (reference sequence). There are 14 residues in the CDR3. CDR3 DNA: TGTGCCAGCAGCTTAAGTCCTGTCAATCAGCCCCAGCATTTT. Protein product: CASSLSPVNQPQHF.

Only a few counts were recorded for this clone. This chain links TRBV6-5 with TRBJ1-2; D gene ambiguous. V lost 2 bases and J lost 4, with 2 bases in between. Germline loops: CDR1 MNHEY, CDR2 SVGAGI. The CDR3 covers 11 residues. This chain's CDR3 is CASSYGYGYTF. CDR3 in DNA: TGTGCCAGCAGTTACGGCTATGGCTACACCTTC.